The 26 T cell receptor beta chains below all came from one sample that was sequenced in a study of blood T cell repertoires in COVID-19. TCRdb's table, derived via immunoSEQ multiplex PCR, lists solely in-frame clones and lacks some. The sample yields more than 200,000 clones, 65% to 85% seen once. Sequencing was carried out using peripheral blood. These receptors were obtained from a woman over 75 with acute or convalescent COVID-19.

The chain uses TRBV9 and TRBJ1-6; D perhaps matches TRBD1 (6 bases). Germline assignment: CDR1 SGDLS and CDR2 YYNGEE. The CDR3 is made up of 14 amino acids. The V end lost 3 bases, the J end lost 6 bases, and 10 bases lay between the germline ends. This chain's CDR3 is CASSGVGANSPLHF. The CDR3, as DNA: TGTGCCAGCAGCGGTGTGGGGGCTAATTCACCCCTCCACTTT.

This chain joins TRBV4-3 and TRBJ1-2, with 9 bases identical to TRBD1. The CDR3 is 14 amino acids. The germline V gene encodes CDR1 LGHNA and CDR2 YSLEER. V shed 6 bases, J shed 3 bases, and the junction held 5 bases outside the gene matches. CDR3 nucleotide sequence: TGCGCCAGCAGAGGGACAGGGAAGGACTATGGCTACACCTTC. It is translated as CASRGTGKDYGYTF.

The chain has TRBV11-2 and TRBJ1-2; TRBD1 agrees at 9 bases. Germline assignment: CDR1 SGHAT and CDR2 FQNNGV. The CDR3 runs 14 residues. The ends lost 5 bases at V and 7 bases at J; junction bases unmatched: 8. This CDR3 reads CASSLGQGISGYTF. For the CDR3, the DNA is TGTGCCAGCAGCCTAGGACAGGGGATTAGTGGCTACACCTTC.

The chain links TRBV3-1 (or the pseudogene TRBV3-2) to TRBJ2-1; the match to TRBD2 covers 16 bases. This CDR3 is 22 amino acids long. CDR1 and CDR2 from the germline V gene are LGHDT and YNNKEL (reference sequence). V was pared by 4 bases and J by 0 bases, with 15 bases of the junction left unmatched. CDR3 nucleotide sequence: TGTGCCAGCAGCCCTCGACAGGGTCGGGGACTAGCGGGAGGGAGCTCCTACAATGAGCAGTTCTTC. Amino acid sequence: CASSPRQGRGLAGGSSYNEQFF.

The sample holds a few counts of this clone. V usage is TRBV5-4 and J usage is TRBJ2-5; 10 bases align to TRBD1. This CDR3 region has 16 residues. In germline, CDR1 is SGHNT, CDR2 YYREEE (reference sequence). V shed 5 bases, J shed 3 bases, and the junction held 10 bases outside the gene matches. The CDR3: CASSRVFGTGEETQYF. The CDR3 DNA reads TGTGCCAGCAGTCGCGTATTCGGGACAGGGGAAGAGACCCAGTACTTC.

The J gene is TRBJ2-1, the V gene TRBV27; the match to TRBD2 covers 8 bases. The CDR3 contains 15 residues. V trimming: 3 bases; J trimming: 2 bases; junction bases outside the gene matches: 3. The germline gives CDR1 MNHEY, CDR2 SMNVEV (reference sequence). The CDR3 DNA is TGTGCCAGCAGTTTGCTCGGGGGGGCCTACAATGAGCAGTTCTTC. It yields the protein CASSLLGGAYNEQFF.

This chain connects TRBV6-4 to TRBJ2-2; TRBD2 matches at 14 bases. Per germline, CDR1 MRHNA and CDR2 SNTAGT. V trimming: 1 base; J trimming: 4 bases; junction bases outside the gene matches: 2. This CDR3 contains 17 residues. CDR3 sequence reads: CASSDWGLAGATGELFF. CDR3 nucleotides: TGTGCCAGCAGTGACTGGGGACTAGCGGGAGCCACCGGGGAGCTGTTTTTT.

This clone came up once. The rearrangement joins TRBV25-1 to TRBJ2-3; 8 bases are a match to TRBD2. In germline, CDR1 is MGHDK, CDR2 SYGVNS. This CDR3 contains 16 residues. V shed 3 bases, J shed 0 bases, and the junction held 5 bases outside the gene matches. The CDR3 spells CASSDEWTSSTDTQYF. The CDR3 coding sequence is TGTGCCAGCAGTGATGAATGGACTAGCAGCACAGATACGCAGTATTTT.

CDR3 region: CATSDYGSGEYNEQFF. The CDR3 region has the DNA TGTGCCACCAGTGATTATGGAAGCGGCGAATACAATGAGCAGTTCTTC. The chain joins TRBV24-1 to TRBJ2-1, with D possibly TRBD2 on 5 matching bases. CDR1 is KGHDR and CDR2 is SFDVKD in the germline V gene. The V and J ends lost 2 bases and 4 bases respectively, with 14 bases between them. The CDR3 is 16 amino acids.

The chain has TRBV27 and TRBJ2-7, with TRBD2 matching 9 bases. The CDR3 totals 14 residues. The trim removed 5 bases at V and 13 bases at J, leaving 15 bases unmatched. CDR1 and CDR2 from the germline V gene are MNHEY and SMNVEV (reference sequence). The CDR3: CASSPGLALYNLYF. CDR3 in DNA: TGTGCCAGCAGTCCTGGACTAGCGTTATACAACCTATACTTC.

The chain recombines TRBV12-3 or TRBV12-4 with TRBJ1-2; D gene ambiguous. This CDR3 contains 13 residues. Trimming pared 2 bases from V and 1 base from J, leaving 5 bases between. CDR3 DNA sequence: TGTGCCAGCAGTTTATCCAATAACTATGGCTACACCTTC. Its translation is CASSLSNNYGYTF.

The chain has TRBV10-2 and TRBJ2-5; 14 positions match TRBD2. The CDR3 has 15 amino acids. V shed 4 bases, J shed 4 bases, and the junction held 2 bases outside the gene matches. The V gene's germline CDR1 is WSHSY and CDR2 SAAADI. This chain's CDR3 is CASSGLAGGRETQYF. As DNA, the CDR3 is TGCGCCAGCAGTGGACTAGCGGGAGGGAGAGAGACCCAGTACTTC.

The chain employs TRBV28 and TRBJ1-6, with 7 nucleotides matching TRBD1. The junction had 7 bases not matched to a gene; V was cut back by 4 bases and J by 10 bases. The CDR3 covers 14 residues. The germline V gene has CDR1 MDHEN and CDR2 SYDVKM. The CDR3 here is CASSWSGGTSPLHF. The CDR3 nucleotides read TGTGCCAGCAGTTGGTCAGGGGGAACCTCACCCCTCCACTTT.

This chain connects TRBV5-6 to TRBJ2-6; D remains ambiguous. The germline gives CDR1 SGHDT, CDR2 YYEEEE. Deletions cut 4 bases from V and 1 base from J, with 9 bases between. This CDR3 has 15 amino acids. The CDR3 DNA sequence: TGTGCCAGCAGCCTCCACGGGTCTGGGGCCAACGTCCTGACTTTC. Its translation: CASSLHGSGANVLTF.

The V gene is TRBV6-2 or TRBV6-3, the J gene TRBJ1-1, with TRBD1 identical over 10 bases. In germline, CDR1 is MNHEY, CDR2 SVGEGT. The CDR3 covers 16 residues. J was trimmed by 3 bases and V by 5 bases; bases with no gene match: 9. The CDR3 DNA reads TGTGCCAGCAGTCATCGGACAGGGGGGCGGGACACTGAAGCTTTCTTT. Translation gives CASSHRTGGRDTEAFF.

V and J are TRBV28 and TRBJ1-1; 7 bases align to TRBD1. The V gene's germline CDR1 is MDHEN and CDR2 SYDVKM. V lost 1 base and J lost 9; bases outside the gene matches: 8. This CDR3 contains 14 residues. The chain's CDR3 is CASSLYGRGVQAFF. The CDR3 DNA is TGTGCCAGCAGTTTATACGGCAGGGGGGTTCAAGCTTTCTTT.

The rearrangement joins TRBV4-2 to TRBJ1-3, with a tentative D call TRBD1 (5 bases). The CDR3 contains 15 residues. Trimming took 0 bases from V and 1 from J, leaving 7 bases between them. Germline loops: CDR1 LGHNA, CDR2 YNFKEQ. The CDR3 reads CASSQDPGSGNTIYF. CDR3 nucleotides: TGTGCCAGCAGCCAAGATCCAGGGTCTGGAAACACCATATATTTT.

This rearrangement joins TRBV19 to TRBJ2-2, with 7 bases matching TRBD1. V was pared by 5 bases and J by 6 bases, with 6 bases of the junction left unmatched. This CDR3 has 14 residues. The V gene's germline CDR1 is LNHDA and CDR2 SQIVND (reference sequence). CDR3 sequence (DNA): TGTGCCAGTAGTGTTACAGGGGTGGCCGGGGAGCTGTTTTTT. This gives the protein CASSVTGVAGELFF.

The CDR3 spells CASREGGGTEAFF. The CDR3 nucleotides read TGTGCCAGCAGGGAAGGGGGGGGCACTGAAGCTTTCTTT. The chain recombines TRBV11-1 with TRBJ1-1, with a weak D call TRBD1 (6 bases). V shed 6 bases and J shed 4 bases, with 12 bases lying between them. The germline CDR1 and CDR2 sequences are SGHAT and FQDESV (reference sequence). CDR3 length: 13 residues.

CDR3 amino acids: CASSFDERGAANTGELFF. The CDR3 nucleotides read TGCGCCAGCAGCTTTGACGAGCGGGGGGCTGCGAACACCGGGGAGCTGTTTTTT. The genes are TRBV5-1 and TRBJ2-2; 9 bases agree with TRBD2. CDR3 size: 18 residues. The germline gives CDR1 SGHRS, CDR2 YFSETQ. With 2 bases clipped from V and 0 bases from J, the junction kept 8 bases outside the gene matches.

V and J are TRBV5-4 and TRBJ1-1; D might be TRBD1 (6 bases). In germline, CDR1 is SGHNT, CDR2 YYREEE (reference sequence). Trimming cost V 4 bases and J 2 bases, with 18 bases left between them. The CDR3 covers 16 residues. CDR3 protein: CASSGGGARGNTEAFF. The CDR3 coding sequence is TGTGCCAGCAGCGGCGGGGGGGCGCGCGGTAACACTGAAGCTTTCTTT.

The chain has TRBV19 and TRBJ1-5; D perhaps matches TRBD1 (6 bases). The germline gives CDR1 LNHDA, CDR2 SQIVND (reference sequence). The CDR3 has 16 amino acids. Trimming cost V 4 bases and J 10 bases, with 23 bases left between them. DNA for the CDR3: TGTGCCAGTAGTACAACCCCCCGGGGGGGCTCAGCACCCCAGCATTTT. Amino acids: CASSTTPRGGSAPQHF.

V gene TRBV18 combines with J gene TRBJ1-1, with TRBD1 matching 9 bases. The CDR3 spans 15 residues. The trim removed 4 bases at V and 1 base at J, leaving 4 bases unmatched. CDR1 is KGHSH and CDR2 is LQKENI in the germline V gene. For the CDR3, the DNA is TGTGCCAGCTCACTCCGGACAGGGGAGAACACTGAAGCTTTCTTT. As protein: CASSLRTGENTEAFF.

The genes are TRBV28 and TRBJ1-2; 7 nucleotides match TRBD1. Germline CDR1 is MDHEN and CDR2 is SYDVKM. This CDR3 is built from 14 residues. The trim removed 8 bases at V and 3 bases at J, leaving 9 bases unmatched. The CDR3 DNA is TGTGCCAGCGGTCAGGACAGGTGGGACTATGGCTACACCTTC. This encodes CASGQDRWDYGYTF.

This chain uses TRBV24-1 with TRBJ2-4; no firm D call. The CDR3 consists of 16 residues. Trimming left V 4 bases short and J 0 bases short, with 12 bases between. Germline V CDR1 and CDR2: KGHDR, SFDVKD. CDR3 loop: CATSDPNESAKNIQYF. The CDR3 bases are TGTGCCACCAGTGACCCTAATGAGTCAGCCAAAAACATTCAGTACTTC.

The chain employs TRBV19 and TRBJ1-2; no reliable D call. The CDR3 has 14 residues. Germline values: CDR1 LNHDA, CDR2 SQIVND (reference sequence). Trimming took 8 bases from V and 5 from J, leaving 18 bases between them. The CDR3 DNA is TGTGCCAGTCGGGTCGAGACCTGGCCTTATGGCTACACCTTC. This encodes CASRVETWPYGYTF.